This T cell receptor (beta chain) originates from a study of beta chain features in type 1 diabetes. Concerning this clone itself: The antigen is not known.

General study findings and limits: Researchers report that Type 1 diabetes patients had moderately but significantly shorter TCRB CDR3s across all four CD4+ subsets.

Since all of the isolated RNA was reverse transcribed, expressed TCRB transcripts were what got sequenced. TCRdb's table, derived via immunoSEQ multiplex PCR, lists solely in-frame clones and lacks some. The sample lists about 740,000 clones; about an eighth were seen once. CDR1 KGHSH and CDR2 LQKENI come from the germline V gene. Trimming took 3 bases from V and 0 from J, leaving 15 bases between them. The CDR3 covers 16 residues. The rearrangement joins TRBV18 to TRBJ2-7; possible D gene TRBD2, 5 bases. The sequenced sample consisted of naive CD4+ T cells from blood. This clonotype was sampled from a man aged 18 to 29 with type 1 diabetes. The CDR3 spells CASSPFIGESSYEQYF. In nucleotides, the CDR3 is TGTGCCAGCTCACCGTTTATCGGGGAGAGCTCCTACGAGCAGTACTTC.